Sequencing of this T cell receptor beta chain was carried out in a study of blood T cell repertoires in COVID-19. V lost 9 bases, J lost 4 bases, and 9 bases lay in between. This CDR3 contains 11 residues. Germline values: CDR1 MNHEY, CDR2 SVGAGI. The protocol was immunoSEQ multiplex PCR, while the TCRdb copy is restricted to in-frame clones and leaves out a portion. Here the sample spans 450,000 or so clones, about 88% being singletons. The chain recombines TRBV6-5 with TRBJ1-2, with unresolved D. The TCR sequence derives from a young man with COVID-19, enrolled during active disease. The specimen sequenced was peripheral blood. CDR3 in DNA: TGTGCCAGTCAGGCAGTCTATGGCTACACCTTC. It codes for CASQAVYGYTF.